These 11 T cell receptor beta chains came from one sample sequenced in a study of cytomegalovirus exposure and HLA in healthy donors. Primers: 60 Vbeta forward and 13 Jbeta reverse. Generated by immunoSEQ multiplex PCR, the TCRdb table keeps only in-frame clones and is missing some. The sample records about 100,000 clones, approximately 68% being singletons. The source material was PBMCs. These receptors were taken from a woman younger than 30 in good health and CMV-seropositive.

The rearrangement uses TRBV6-6 and TRBJ2-3; 11 positions match TRBD2. The CDR3 has 15 residues. The junction had 5 bases not matched to a gene; V was cut back by 5 bases and J by 4 bases. Germline V gene lookup returns CDR1 MNHNY and CDR2 SVGAGI (reference sequence). The CDR3 DNA sequence: TGTGCCAGCAGTAGCGGACTAGCGGGCCCAGATACGCAGTATTTT. Its translation is CASSSGLAGPDTQYF.

The chain carries TRBV6-5 and TRBJ2-7; D ambiguous. The germline V gene encodes CDR1 MNHEY and CDR2 SVGAGI. The CDR3 length is 12 residues. Trimming pared 1 base from V and 7 bases from J, leaving 8 bases between. This CDR3 reads CASSYFPGEQYF. The CDR3 DNA reads as TGTGCCAGCAGTTACTTCCCGGGTGAGCAGTACTTC.

V and J are TRBV6-5 and TRBJ1-5; D possibly corresponds to TRBD1 (5 bases). The CDR3 has 16 residues. CDR1 is MNHEY, CDR2 SVGAGI, per germline. The V gene lost 2 bases and the J gene lost 3 bases, with 14 bases spanning the gap. The CDR3 loop is CASSYRPSGSNQPQHF. In DNA form, the CDR3 reads TGTGCCAGCAGTTACAGGCCCTCAGGGTCCAATCAGCCCCAGCATTTT.

V is TRBV7-6 and J is TRBJ2-2, with TRBD2 matching over 11 bases. The CDR3 length is 16 residues. Germline V gene lookup returns CDR1 SGHVS and CDR2 FNYEAQ. J lost 7 bases, V lost 5 bases, and 9 bases had no gene match. The DNA of the CDR3 is TGTGCCAGCAGCGTAACTAGCGGGAGAGGAGTCGGGGAGCTGTTTTTT. It encodes CASSVTSGRGVGELFF.

This chain links TRBV19 with TRBJ2-2; 10 bases align to TRBD1. The CDR3 contains 16 residues. Germline CDR1 reads LNHDA; CDR2 reads SQIVND (reference sequence). The J segment lost 4 bases and the V segment lost 3 bases, leaving 5 bases of the junction unmatched. The CDR3 bases are TGTGCCAGTAGTATGGGGACAGGGGTTGCCACCGGGGAGCTGTTTTTT. Amino acids: CASSMGTGVATGELFF.

Details on this clone: The sample contains more than one DNA sequence encoding this CDR3. V gene TRBV6-5 combines with J gene TRBJ2-1; 9 bases align to TRBD1. This CDR3 region has 14 residues. With 10 bases clipped from V and 2 bases from J, the junction kept 6 bases outside the gene matches. Germline V CDR1 and CDR2: MNHEY, SVGAGI. CDR3 nucleotides: TGTGCCACCCAGGACAGGGGACCCTACAATGAGCAGTTCTTC. The encoded protein is CATQDRGPYNEQFF.

The chain employs TRBV5-1 and TRBJ2-7; tentatively, D is TRBD1 (5 bases). The CDR3 runs to 12 residues. With 5 bases removed from V and 0 bases from J, the gap between germline ends came to 6 bases. Germline V gives CDR1 SGHRS, CDR2 YFSETQ. Here the CDR3 reads CASRQASYEQYF. DNA for the CDR3: TGCGCCAGCAGACAGGCCTCCTACGAGCAGTACTTC.

The J gene is TRBJ2-7, the V gene TRBV30; tentative D call: TRBD2 (6 bases). Between the trimmed V and J ends, which lost 4 bases and 0 bases, there was a span of 13 bases. Germline V lookup: CDR1 GTSNPN, CDR2 SVGIG (reference sequence). CDR3 length equals 14 residues. The CDR3 DNA follows: TGTGCCTGGATACGGCGGGGAGTCTCCTACGAGCAGTACTTC. This encodes CAWIRRGVSYEQYF.

The chain uses TRBV30 and TRBJ1-5; the D gene is possibly TRBD1 (5 bases). The CDR3 spans 14 residues. Deletions cut 3 bases from V and 2 bases from J, with 11 bases between. Germline CDR1 GTSNPN, CDR2 SVGIG (reference sequence). CDR3 region: CAWSRGEGNQPQHF. The CDR3, as DNA: TGTGCCTGGAGCAGAGGGGAGGGCAATCAGCCCCAGCATTTT.

The rearrangement links TRBV7-3 to TRBJ2-7; 10 nucleotides align to TRBD1. V lost 3 bases to trimming and J lost 3 bases; unmatched junction nucleotides: 14. This CDR3 comprises 18 residues. The germline gives CDR1 SGHTA, CDR2 FQGTGA. The CDR3 coding sequence is TGTGCCAGCAGCTTGAGGGGACAGGGGCCAAAGGGGGTCTACGAGCAGTACTTC. This sequence encodes CASSLRGQGPKGVYEQYF.

This clone was seen a single time. This chain joins TRBV6-5 and TRBJ2-1; 10 bases are a match to TRBD2. Per the germline V gene, CDR1 is MNHEY and CDR2 is SVGAGI. This CDR3 contains 16 residues. V lost 3 bases, J lost 8 bases, and 10 bases stayed unmatched. CDR3 sequence: CASSYQRPSGGHEQFF. The CDR3 bases are TGTGCCAGCAGTTATCAAAGGCCTAGCGGGGGCCATGAGCAGTTCTTC.